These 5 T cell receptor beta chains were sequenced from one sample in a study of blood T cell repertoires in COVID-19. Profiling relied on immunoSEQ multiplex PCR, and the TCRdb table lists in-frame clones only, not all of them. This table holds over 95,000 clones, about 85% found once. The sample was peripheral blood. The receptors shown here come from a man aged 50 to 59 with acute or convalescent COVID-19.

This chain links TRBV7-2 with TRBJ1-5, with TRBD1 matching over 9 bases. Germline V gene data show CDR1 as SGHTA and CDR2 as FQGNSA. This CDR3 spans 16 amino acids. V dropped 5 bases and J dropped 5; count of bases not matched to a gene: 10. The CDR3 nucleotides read TGTGCCAGCAGCCCGGGACAGGGCCAGTGGGATCAGCCCCAGCATTTT. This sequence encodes CASSPGQGQWDQPQHF.

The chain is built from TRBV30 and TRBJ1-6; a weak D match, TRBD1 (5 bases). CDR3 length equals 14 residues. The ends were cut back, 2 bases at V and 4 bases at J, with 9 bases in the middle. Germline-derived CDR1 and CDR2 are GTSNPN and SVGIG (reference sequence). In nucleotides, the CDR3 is TGTGCCTGGAGTTGGAAGGGGTATAATTCACCCCTCCACTTT. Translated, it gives CAWSWKGYNSPLHF.

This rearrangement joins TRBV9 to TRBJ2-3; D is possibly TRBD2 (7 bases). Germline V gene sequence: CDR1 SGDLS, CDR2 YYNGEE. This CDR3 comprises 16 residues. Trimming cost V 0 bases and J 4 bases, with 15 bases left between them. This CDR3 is CASSVGGGALADTQYF. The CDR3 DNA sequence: TGTGCCAGCAGCGTAGGAGGGGGGGCCCTCGCAGATACGCAGTATTTT.

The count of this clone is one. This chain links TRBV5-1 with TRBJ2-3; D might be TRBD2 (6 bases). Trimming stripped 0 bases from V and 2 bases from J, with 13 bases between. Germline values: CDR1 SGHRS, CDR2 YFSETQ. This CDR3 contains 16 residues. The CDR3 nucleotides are TGCGCCAGCAGCTTGGTCTCGGGACTCATCACAGATACGCAGTATTTT. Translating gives CASSLVSGLITDTQYF. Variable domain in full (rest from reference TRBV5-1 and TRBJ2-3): KAGVTQTPRYLIKTRGQQVTLSCSPISGHRSVSWYQQTPGQGLQFLFEYFSETQRNKGNFPGRFSGRQFSNSRSEMNVSTLELGDSALYLCASSLVSGLITDTQYFGPGTRLTVL.

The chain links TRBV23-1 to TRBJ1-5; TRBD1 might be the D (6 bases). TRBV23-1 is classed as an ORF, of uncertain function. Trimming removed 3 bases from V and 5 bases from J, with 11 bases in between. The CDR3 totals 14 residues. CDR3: CASSHRAGDQPQHF. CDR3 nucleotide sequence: TGCGCCAGCAGTCACCGCGCAGGGGATCAGCCCCAGCATTTT.